Presented here are 17 T cell receptor beta chains from one specimen sequenced in a study of T-cell reconstitution after alpha-beta-depleted transplantation in children. The authors prepared the TCRbeta library with unique molecular identifiers. TCRdb itself ran the PCR reads through MiXCR, one entry per CDR3 protein. The top ten clones hold 13% to 15% of a sample with 580,000 or so distinct CDR3 sequences, roughly 23% of them seen once. The sequences come from PBMCs, mostly from graft donor cells, collected 360 days after TCRalphabeta/CD19-depleted stem cell transplant. The source is a boy under three years old who had a stem cell transplant for acute myeloid leukemia, so the T cells may come from the graft donor.

This clonotype appeared many times. V is TRBV7-7 and J is TRBJ2-5, with 11 bases identical to TRBD2. The CDR3 totals 15 residues. Per germline, CDR1 SSHAT and CDR2 FNYEAQ (reference sequence). Germline trimming cut 6 bases from V and 5 bases from J; bases unmatched to any gene: 8. CDR3: CASSPSGGLWETQYF. Here the CDR3 DNA reads TGTGCCAGCAGTCCTAGCGGGGGGCTTTGGGAGACCCAGTACTTC.

This clonotype was seen repeatedly, ten times or more. V usage is TRBV6-5 and J usage is TRBJ2-5; tentatively, D is TRBD2 (5 bases). Trimming took off 4 bases at V and 0 bases at J, with 15 bases between the two ends. There are 16 residues in the CDR3. Germline CDR1 and CDR2: MNHEY and SVGAGI. CDR3 coding DNA: TGTGCCAGCAGTTCCCGGGCGGGCCTTTACCAAGAGACCCAGTACTTC. It specifies CASSSRAGLYQETQYF.

This clonotype was picked up many times. CDR3 region: CSVPTTGVYGYTF. The CDR3 DNA reads TGCAGCGTCCCGACGACAGGGGTCTATGGCTACACCTTC. The chain links TRBV29-1 to TRBJ1-2; 8 bases align to TRBD1. The CDR3 is made up of 13 amino acids. Germline V gene lookup returns CDR1 SQVTM and CDR2 ANQGSEA. With V trimmed by 6 bases and J by 4 bases, 7 bases remained unmatched.

The gene calls are TRBV6-2 or TRBV6-3 and TRBJ2-3, with 13 positions matching TRBD2. Per the germline V gene, CDR1 is MNHEY and CDR2 is SVGEGT. The V segment lost 6 bases and the J segment 5 bases; nucleotides outside the gene matches: 8. The length of the CDR3 is 16 residues. CDR3 in DNA: TGTGCCAGCAGGGAACTAGCGGGGGGGCATCAAGATACGCAGTATTTT. Translating it yields CASRELAGGHQDTQYF.

The J gene is TRBJ2-3, the V gene TRBV11-2; 14 bases line up with TRBD2. The CDR3 is 18 residues long. V shed 5 bases, J shed 0 bases, and the junction held 7 bases outside the gene matches. The germline V gene has CDR1 SGHAT and CDR2 FQNNGV. The chain's CDR3 is CASSAGTSGGLSTDTQYF. CDR3 bases: TGTGCCAGCAGCGCCGGGACTAGCGGGGGTCTTAGCACAGATACGCAGTATTTT.

The chain uses TRBV20-1 and TRBJ2-5; the D gene is possibly TRBD1 (7 bases). The ends were cut back, 5 bases at V and 4 bases at J, with 14 bases in the middle. CDR1 and CDR2 from the germline V gene are DFQATT and SNEGSKA (reference sequence). This CDR3 is built from 13 residues. This chain's CDR3 is CSAGGGQTETQYF. DNA of the CDR3: TGCAGTGCTGGAGGGGGACAGACAGAGACCCAGTACTTC.

The rearrangement joins TRBV20-1 to TRBJ1-5, with D tentatively TRBD1 (5 bases). Germline assignment: CDR1 DFQATT and CDR2 SNEGSKA (reference sequence). The V end lost 6 bases, the J end lost 2 bases, and 17 bases lay between the germline ends. CDR3 length: 15 amino acids. The CDR3 region has the DNA TGCAGTGCGGGTGGGGGGAATAGGGGCAATCAGCCCCAGCATTTT. This encodes CSAGGGNRGNQPQHF.

This clonotype was counted between two and nine times. This chain joins TRBV24-1 and TRBJ2-6; 9 nucleotides align to TRBD1. The CDR3 length is 16 residues. From germline, CDR1 is KGHDR and CDR2 SFDVKD. J was trimmed by 2 bases and V by 12 bases; bases with no gene match: 10. The CDR3 here is CAAAPGQGAGANVLTF. In nucleotides, the CDR3 is TGTGCCGCTGCCCCGGGACAGGGTGCTGGGGCCAACGTCCTGACTTTC.

The J gene is TRBJ2-3, the V gene TRBV29-1, with a possible D match to TRBD1 (5 bases). CDR1 SQVTM and CDR2 ANQGSEA come from the germline V gene. The CDR3 runs to 12 residues. Trimming took off 3 bases at V and 4 bases at J, with 8 bases between the two ends. The CDR3 DNA is TGCAGCGTTGATCAGGGTGCAGATACGCAGTATTTT. Translated, it gives CSVDQGADTQYF.

V usage is TRBV6-2 or TRBV6-3 and J usage is TRBJ2-1; D gene ambiguous. Germline CDR1 MNHEY, CDR2 SVGEGT. The CDR3 has 13 residues. Trimming removed 3 bases from V and 6 bases from J, with 9 bases in between. CDR3 sequence: CASSYGRLNEQFF. The DNA of the CDR3 is TGTGCCAGCAGTTATGGAAGGCTCAATGAGCAGTTCTTC.

CDR3 loop: CASSFGQANQPQHF. The DNA of the CDR3 is TGTGCCAGCAGTTTCGGGCAGGCAAATCAGCCCCAGCATTTT. The chain is built from TRBV12-3 or TRBV12-4 and TRBJ1-5, with D unresolved. The CDR3 totals 14 residues. V lost 3 bases and J lost 4, with 10 bases in between.

This clonotype was seen only a few times. The chain employs TRBV9 and TRBJ2-5, with D possibly being TRBD2 (6 bases). V lost 4 bases, J lost 2 bases, and 15 bases lay in between. This CDR3 is built from 15 residues. CDR1 SGDLS and CDR2 YYNGEE come from the germline V gene. This CDR3 is CASSPGGGPQETQYF. The CDR3 DNA reads TGTGCCAGCAGCCCCGGGGGAGGTCCTCAAGAGACCCAGTACTTC.

This clonotype was counted a few times. The chain uses TRBV12-3 or TRBV12-4 and TRBJ2-1, with D possibly being TRBD2 (7 bases). The CDR3 loop spans 14 amino acids. The germline V and J ends were trimmed by 8 bases and 6 bases, with 17 bases remaining between them. DNA for the CDR3: TGTGCCAGCGGGGGGGGGGCCTATTCCAATGAGCAGTTCTTC. Encoded protein: CASGGGAYSNEQFF.

This clonotype showed up just a few times. This rearrangement joins TRBV4-2 to TRBJ2-1, with D maybe TRBD2 (6 bases). V was clipped by 4 bases and J by 9 bases, with 19 bases between them. Germline loops: CDR1 LGHNA, CDR2 YNFKEQ. CDR3 size: 15 residues. The CDR3 reads CASSPLAGQNTEQFF. For the CDR3, the DNA is TGTGCCAGCAGCCCACTGGCGGGGCAGAACACTGAGCAGTTCTTC.

The chain joins TRBV11-1 to TRBJ2-5; D remains ambiguous. The CDR3 covers 12 residues. CDR1 and CDR2 from the germline V gene are SGHAT and FQDESV (reference sequence). Trimming cost V 4 bases and J 5 bases, with 8 bases left between them. In nucleotides, the CDR3 is TGTGCCAGCAGCTCCGCCCGGGAGACCCAGTACTTC. Its translation: CASSSARETQYF.

Only a few counts were recorded for this clonotype. This rearrangement joins TRBV12-3 or TRBV12-4 to TRBJ2-1; D possibly corresponds to TRBD2 (5 bases). The CDR3 consists of 12 residues. Trimming stripped 11 bases from V and 0 bases from J, with 8 bases between. Here the CDR3 reads CASRDSYNEQFF. CDR3 sequence (DNA): TGTGCCTCGAGGGACTCCTACAATGAGCAGTTCTTC.

This clonotype was counted once. The gene calls are TRBV10-3 and TRBJ1-1, with 9 bases fitting TRBD1. The CDR3 sequence is 16 residues long. Per germline, CDR1 ENHRY and CDR2 SYGVKD. V gave up 8 bases and J gave up 0 bases; unmatched junction bases: 10. The CDR3 loop reads CAIGDRDGEMNTEAFF. Here the CDR3 DNA reads TGTGCCATCGGGGACAGGGATGGAGAAATGAACACTGAAGCTTTCTTT.